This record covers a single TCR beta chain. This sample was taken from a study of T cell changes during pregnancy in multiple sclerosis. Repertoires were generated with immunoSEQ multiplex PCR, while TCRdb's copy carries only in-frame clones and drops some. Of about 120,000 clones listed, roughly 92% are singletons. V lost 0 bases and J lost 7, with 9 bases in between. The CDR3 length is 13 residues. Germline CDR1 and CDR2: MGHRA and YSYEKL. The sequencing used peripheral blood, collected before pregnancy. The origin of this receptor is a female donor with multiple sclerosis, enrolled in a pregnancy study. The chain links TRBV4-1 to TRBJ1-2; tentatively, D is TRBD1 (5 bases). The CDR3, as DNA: TGCGCCAGCAGCCAAGAAGCGGGGCTTGGCTACACCTTC. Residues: CASSQEAGLGYTF.